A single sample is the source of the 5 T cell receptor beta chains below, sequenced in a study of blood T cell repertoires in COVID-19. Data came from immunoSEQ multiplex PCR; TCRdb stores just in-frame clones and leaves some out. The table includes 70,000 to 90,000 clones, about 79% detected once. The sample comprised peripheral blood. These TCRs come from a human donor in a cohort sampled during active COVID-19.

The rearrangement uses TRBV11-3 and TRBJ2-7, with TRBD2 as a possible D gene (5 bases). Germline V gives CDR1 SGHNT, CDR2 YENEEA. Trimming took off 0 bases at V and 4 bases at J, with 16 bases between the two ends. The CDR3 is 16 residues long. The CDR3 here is CASSLDYWQRPYEQYV. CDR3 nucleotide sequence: TGTGCCAGCAGCTTAGATTATTGGCAGCGGCCTTACGAGCAGTACGTC.

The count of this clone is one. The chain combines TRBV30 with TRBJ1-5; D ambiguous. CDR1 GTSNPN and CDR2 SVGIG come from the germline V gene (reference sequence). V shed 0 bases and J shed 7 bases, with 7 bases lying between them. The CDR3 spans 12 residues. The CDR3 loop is CAWSVGAQPQHF. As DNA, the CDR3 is TGTGCCTGGAGTGTAGGAGCGCAGCCCCAGCATTTT. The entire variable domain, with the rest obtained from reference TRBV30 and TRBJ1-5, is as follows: SQTIHQWPATLVQPVGSPLSLECTVEGTSNPNLYWYRQAAGRGLQLLFYSVGIGQISSEVPQNLSASRPQDRQFILSSKKLLLSDSGFYLCAWSVGAQPQHFGDGTRLSIL.

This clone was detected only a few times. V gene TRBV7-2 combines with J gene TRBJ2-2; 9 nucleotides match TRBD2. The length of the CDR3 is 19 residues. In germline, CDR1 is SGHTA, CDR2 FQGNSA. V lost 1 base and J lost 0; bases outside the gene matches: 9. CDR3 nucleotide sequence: TGTGCCAGCAGCTTAGGGGTTCGAGCGGGAGGTACGAACACCGGGGAGCTGTTTTTT. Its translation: CASSLGVRAGGTNTGELFF. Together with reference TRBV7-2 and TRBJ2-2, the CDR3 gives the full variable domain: GAGVSQSPSNKVTEKGKDVELRCDPISGHTALYWYRQSLGQGLEFLIYFQGNSAPDKSGLPSDRFSAERTGGSVSTLTIQRTQQEDSAVYLCASSLGVRAGGTNTGELFFGEGSRLTVL.

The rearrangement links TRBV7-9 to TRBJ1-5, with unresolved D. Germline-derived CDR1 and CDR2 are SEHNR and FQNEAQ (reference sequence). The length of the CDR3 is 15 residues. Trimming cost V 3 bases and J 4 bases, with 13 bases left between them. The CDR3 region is CASSLNGLVNQPQHF. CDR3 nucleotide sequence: TGTGCCAGCAGCTTGAACGGCCTAGTAAATCAGCCCCAGCATTTT. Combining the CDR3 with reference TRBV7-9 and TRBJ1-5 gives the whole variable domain DTGVSQNPRHKITKRGQNVTFRCDPISEHNRLYWYRQTLGQGPEFLTYFQNEAQLEKSRLLSDRFSAERPKGSFSTLEIQRTEQGDSAMYLCASSLNGLVNQPQHFGDGTRLSIL.

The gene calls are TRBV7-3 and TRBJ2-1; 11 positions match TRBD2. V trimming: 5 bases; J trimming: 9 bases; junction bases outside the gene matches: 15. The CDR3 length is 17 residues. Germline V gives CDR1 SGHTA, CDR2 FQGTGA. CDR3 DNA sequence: TGTGCCAGCAGCCACCGAGCAGTAGCGGGGGGGCACGGTGAGCAGTTCTTC. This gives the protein CASSHRAVAGGHGEQFF.